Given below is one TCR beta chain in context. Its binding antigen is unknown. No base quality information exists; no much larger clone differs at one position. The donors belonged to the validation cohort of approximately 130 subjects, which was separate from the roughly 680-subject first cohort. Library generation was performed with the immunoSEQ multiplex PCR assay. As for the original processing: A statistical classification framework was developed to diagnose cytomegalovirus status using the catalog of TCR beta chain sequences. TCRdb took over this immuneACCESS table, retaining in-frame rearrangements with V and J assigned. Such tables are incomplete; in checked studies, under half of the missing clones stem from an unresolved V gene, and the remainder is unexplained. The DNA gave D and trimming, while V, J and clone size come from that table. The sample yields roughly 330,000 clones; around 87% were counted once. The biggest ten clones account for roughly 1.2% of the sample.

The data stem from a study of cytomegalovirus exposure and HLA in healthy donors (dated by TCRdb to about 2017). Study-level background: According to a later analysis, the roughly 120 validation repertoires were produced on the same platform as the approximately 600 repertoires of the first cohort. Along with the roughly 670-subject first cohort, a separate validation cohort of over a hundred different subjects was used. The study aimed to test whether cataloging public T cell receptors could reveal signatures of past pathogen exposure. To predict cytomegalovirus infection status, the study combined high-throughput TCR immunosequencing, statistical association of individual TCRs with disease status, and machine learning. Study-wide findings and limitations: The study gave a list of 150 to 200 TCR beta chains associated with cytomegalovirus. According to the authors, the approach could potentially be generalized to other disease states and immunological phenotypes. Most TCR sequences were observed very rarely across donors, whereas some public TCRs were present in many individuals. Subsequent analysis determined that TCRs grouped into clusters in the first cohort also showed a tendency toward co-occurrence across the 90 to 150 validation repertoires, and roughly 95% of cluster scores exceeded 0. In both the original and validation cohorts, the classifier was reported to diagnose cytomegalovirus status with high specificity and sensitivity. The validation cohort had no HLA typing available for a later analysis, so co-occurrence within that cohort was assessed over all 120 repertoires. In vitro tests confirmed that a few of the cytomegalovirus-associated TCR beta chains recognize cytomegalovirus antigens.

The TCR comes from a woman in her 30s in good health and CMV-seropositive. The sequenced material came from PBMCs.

The CDR3 is CASSYSGTYEQYF. The DNA sequence reads TGTGCCAGCAGTTATAGCGGGACCTACGAGCAGTACTTC. The chain couples TRBV7-9 to TRBJ2-7; the junction holds 8 bases that match TRBD2. Taken from the germline V gene (reference sequence), the CDR1 and CDR2 loops are SEHNR and FQNEAQ. Germline trimming amounts to 6 bases on V and 2 bases on J, with 3 as the count of junction bases outside the gene matches. Inclusive of the bounding cysteine and phenylalanine, the CDR3 is 13 residues long. Only the CDR3 part of the read is kept: 39 bases, read in frame from the first base.